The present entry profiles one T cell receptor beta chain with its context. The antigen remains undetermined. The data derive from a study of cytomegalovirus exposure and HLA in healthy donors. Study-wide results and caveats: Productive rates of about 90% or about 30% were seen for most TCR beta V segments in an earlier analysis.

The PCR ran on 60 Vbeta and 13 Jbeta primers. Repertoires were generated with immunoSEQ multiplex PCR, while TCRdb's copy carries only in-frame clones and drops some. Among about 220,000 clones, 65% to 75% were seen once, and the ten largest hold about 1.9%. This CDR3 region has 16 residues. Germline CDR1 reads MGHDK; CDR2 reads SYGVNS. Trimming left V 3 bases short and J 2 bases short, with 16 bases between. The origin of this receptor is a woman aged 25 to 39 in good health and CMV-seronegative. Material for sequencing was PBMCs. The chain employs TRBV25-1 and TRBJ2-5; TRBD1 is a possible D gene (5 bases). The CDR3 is CASSDSGQGRQETQYF. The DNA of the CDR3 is TGTGCCAGCAGTGATTCTGGCCAGGGAAGACAAGAGACCCAGTACTTC. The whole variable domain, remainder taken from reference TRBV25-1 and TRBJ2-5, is EADIYQTPRYLVIGTGKKITLECSQTMGHDKMYWYQQDPGMELHLIHYSYGVNSTEKGDLSSESTVSRIRTEHFPLTLESARPSHTSQYLCASSDSGQGRQETQYFGPGTRLLVL.